The 8 T cell receptor beta chains below come from one sample, sequenced in a study of shared clonotypes between healthy human individuals. Naive CD8 populations comprised CD45RO-negative cells positively selected for CCR7, excluding terminally differentiated effector memory CD45RA+ cells. Clones were read by immunoSEQ multiplex PCR, and TCRdb kept only the in-frame ones, dropping some. Of about 1.9 million clones in the sample, about 93% were seen once. The specimen was naive CD8+ T cells from PBMCs. The receptors originated from a man younger than 35 in good health. Some clones in this sample may be carry-over from other donors' samples.

The V and J genes are TRBV9 and TRBJ2-7; 8 bases fit TRBD1. The length of the CDR3 is 12 residues. Germline assignment: CDR1 SGDLS and CDR2 YYNGEE. V shed 3 bases, J shed 6 bases, and the junction held 2 bases outside the gene matches. The CDR3 loop is CASSEQGGEQYF. The CDR3 DNA follows: TGTGCCAGCAGCGAACAGGGGGGCGAGCAGTACTTC.

The V and J genes are TRBV2 and TRBJ2-3; 8 bases are shared with TRBD2. Unmatched junction bases numbered 7, after V lost 9 bases and J lost 2 bases. Germline values: CDR1 SNHLY, CDR2 FYNNEI. CDR3 length equals 14 residues. The CDR3 sequence is CASSTSGYTDTQYF. CDR3 nucleotides: TGTGCCAGTTCAACTAGCGGTTACACAGATACGCAGTATTTT.

This clone appeared once. The chain employs TRBV7-9 and TRBJ2-3; D is unclear. Germline lookup yields CDR1 SEHNR and CDR2 FQNEAQ (reference sequence). This CDR3 spans 17 amino acids. V lost 2 bases to trimming and J lost 2 bases, with 17 bases between them. CDR3 residues: CASSLPPTHLFTDTQYF. The DNA of the CDR3 is TGTGCCAGCAGCTTACCTCCTACACATTTGTTCACAGATACGCAGTATTTT.

The genes are TRBV7-9 and TRBJ2-3; 15 nucleotides agree with TRBD2. The CDR3 loop spans 19 amino acids. J was trimmed by 1 base and V by 5 bases; bases with no gene match: 10. Germline CDR1 reads SEHNR; CDR2 reads FQNEAQ (reference sequence). Here the CDR3 reads CASSPPGTSGRFGTDTQYF. The CDR3 DNA sequence: TGTGCCAGCAGCCCGCCCGGGACTAGCGGGAGGTTTGGCACAGATACGCAGTATTTT.

The chain joins TRBV5-1 to TRBJ1-2, with 8 bases that match TRBD1. The CDR3 runs to 15 residues. With V trimmed by 7 bases and J by 8 bases, 16 bases remained unmatched. CDR1 and CDR2 (germline): SGHRS, YFSETQ. The CDR3 region has the DNA TGCGCCAGCCGGTTTTCTTCAGGGGGCGCGGAAGGCTACACCTTC. Translation: CASRFSSGGAEGYTF.

The chain joins TRBV7-2 to TRBJ2-7, with 7 bases lining up with TRBD1. There are 14 residues in the CDR3. With 4 bases clipped from V and 6 bases from J, the junction kept 9 bases outside the gene matches. Per germline, CDR1 SGHTA and CDR2 FQGNSA. CDR3 nucleotides: TGTGCCAGCAGCTCACCGACAGGGAGTGGCGAGCAGTACTTC. Its protein product is CASSSPTGSGEQYF.

The genes are TRBV7-8 and TRBJ2-5, with 8 bases fitting TRBD1. V lost 5 bases and J lost 0; bases outside the gene matches: 2. This CDR3 spans 14 amino acids. Germline assignment: CDR1 SGHVS and CDR2 FQNEAQ. CDR3 sequence reads: CASSRTGHQETQYF. In DNA, the CDR3 is TGTGCCAGCAGCCGGACAGGGCACCAAGAGACCCAGTACTTC.

The chain carries TRBV7-2 and TRBJ2-1; D possibly corresponds to TRBD2 (5 bases). The length of the CDR3 is 14 residues. Trimming took off 3 bases at V and 8 bases at J, with 14 bases between the two ends. The V gene's germline CDR1 is SGHTA and CDR2 FQGNSA. CDR3 DNA: TGTGCCAGCAGCTTCCGTGGTAGCGACGATGAGCAGTTCTTC. Translated, it gives CASSFRGSDDEQFF.